A selection of T cell receptor beta chains follows, all from one sample in a study of vaccination effects on CD4 cells after COVID-19. These TCRs' antigens remain unknown. Here immunoSEQ multiplex PCR was the method, and the copy in TCRdb shows in-frame clones only, minus some. This table holds tens of thousands of clones, approximately 76% found once. The sample in question was CD4+ T cells from PBMCs cultured with HCoV-NL63 spike peptides, obtained before COVID-19 vaccination. Receptors originate from a human donor who received a COVID-19 vaccine. Both conserved end residues are part of each CDR3. D genes are given only for firm matches. Size is stated for part of the rows, as once, few or many counts, or as a class when the clone is expanded.

J,D,size,V,DNA,CDR3
TRBJ1-1,.,.,TRBV5-4,TGTGCCAGCAGCTTGGAGGAGAGGGGGAACACTGAAGCTTTCTTT,CASSLEERGNTEAFF
TRBJ1-4,.,few,TRBV5-1,TGCGCCAGCAGCCCAGGGGACACAACTAATGAAAAACTGTTTTTT,CASSPGDTTNEKLFF
TRBJ1-2,TRBD1,.,TRBV7-3,TGTGCCAGCAGCCCAGGGGGCGCCGAGGGCTACACCTTC,CASSPGGAEGYTF
TRBJ2-3,.,.,TRBV19,TGTGCCAGTAGTATAGACACCAGCACAGATACGCAGTATTTT,CASSIDTSTDTQYF
TRBJ1-2,TRBD1,.,TRBV5-1,TGCGCCAGCAGCCTCCTCACCACAGGGGACGGGGGCTACACCTTC,CASSLLTTGDGGYTF
TRBJ2-3,.,.,TRBV7-2,TGTGCCAGCAGTCAACGCAACACAGATACGCAGTATTTT,CASSQRNTDTQYF
TRBJ2-2,TRBD2,.,TRBV6-2/TRBV6-3,TGTGCCAGCAGTCCGTCCTCTTCGGGACTAGCGGGGTACACCGGGGAGCTGTTTTTT,CASSPSSSGLAGYTGELFF
TRBJ1-6,.,.,TRBV15,TGTGCCACCAGCAGAGATCCAAATAATTCACCCCTCCACTTT,CATSRDPNNSPLHF
TRBJ2-2,.,.,TRBV27,TGTGCCAGCAGTTTTCTAAACACCGGGGAGCTGTTTTTT,CASSFLNTGELFF
TRBJ1-5,.,.,TRBV5-6,TGTGCCAGCAGCCACCCGGCCGGGGGCAGCAATCAGCCCCAGCATTTT,CASSHPAGGSNQPQHF
TRBJ1-5,.,few,TRBV4-1,TGCGCCAGCAGCCAGTCGACAGCGGAAAAACCCCAGCATTTT,CASSQSTAEKPQHF
TRBJ1-1,TRBD1,once,TRBV25-1,TGTGCCAGCAGATCACAGGGGATGAACACTGAAGCTTTCTTT,CASRSQGMNTEAFF
TRBJ2-5,.,.,TRBV18,TGTGCCAGCTCCCGACTGGGGCAGCAAGAGACCCAGTACTTC,CASSRLGQQETQYF
TRBJ1-5,TRBD1,once,TRBV6-5,TGTGCCAGCAGTCTAACAGGGGTGGAACAGCCCCAGCATTTT,CASSLTGVEQPQHF
TRBJ1-3,.,few,TRBV11-3,TGTGCCAGCAGCCGCGACGGGGTAGAAGGAAACACCATATATTTT,CASSRDGVEGNTIYF
TRBJ1-2,.,few,TRBV5-5,TGTGCCAGCAGCTTGGGTCCAGGGTCCGGCGGCTACACCTTC,CASSLGPGSGGYTF
TRBJ2-2,.,.,TRBV24-1,TGTGCCACCAGTGATCCCGGGAAAACCGGGGAGCTGTTTTTT,CATSDPGKTGELFF
TRBJ1-5,.,few,TRBV27,TGTGCCAGCAGTTCAGGACTAATCAATCAGCCCCAGCATTTT,CASSSGLINQPQHF
TRBJ2-5,TRBD1,.,TRBV9,TGTGCCAGCAGCACGGGGACAGGGCAAGAGACCCAGTACTTC,CASSTGTGQETQYF
TRBJ2-5,.,once,TRBV29-1,TGCAGCTCGCGACGCGGGGAGTGGGAGACCCAGTACTTC,CSSRRGEWETQYF
TRBJ1-2,.,.,TRBV5-1,TGCGCCAGCAGCTTTACCCTCGGGGACAACTATGGCTACACCTTC,CASSFTLGDNYGYTF
TRBJ2-3,TRBD1,.,TRBV3-1/TRBV3-2,TGTGCCAGCAGCCACAAATTTCTGGGCTGGACAGGGGCCAGCACAGATACGCAGTATTTT,CASSHKFLGWTGASTDTQYF
TRBJ1-1,.,.,TRBV7-3,TGTGCCAGCAGCTTAGGGGGGGTGAGCAGTGAAGCTTTCTTT,CASSLGGVSSEAFF
TRBJ2-4,.,.,TRBV29-1,TGCAGCGTTGTTGTGGGGGGAACCAAAAACATTCAGTACTTC,CSVVVGGTKNIQYF
TRBJ2-6,TRBD1,.,TRBV5-8,TGTGCCAGCAGCCGGACAGGGGCGAACTCTGGGGCCAACGTCCTGACTTTC,CASSRTGANSGANVLTF
TRBJ2-1,TRBD1,.,TRBV18,TGTGCCAGCTCTCCCAAGGTGGGACAGGGGCGATATGAGCAGTTCTTC,CASSPKVGQGRYEQFF